What follows are 3 T cell receptor beta chains derived from one specimen sequenced in a study of cytomegalovirus exposure and HLA in healthy donors. 60 Vbeta and 13 Jbeta primers were used in PCR. Measured with immunoSEQ multiplex PCR; TCRdb has only the in-frame clones, and not every one. The sample carries about 140,000 clones, about 84% recorded once. The sample was PBMCs. The receptor set was obtained from a man aged 45-65 years in good health and CMV-seronegative.

In this sample, this clone turned up once. This sequence joins TRBV11-3 and TRBJ1-1; 7 bases align to TRBD1. V gave up 5 bases and J gave up 5 bases; unmatched junction bases: 17. Germline V CDR1 and CDR2: SGHNT, YENEEA. The CDR3 is 17 residues long. The CDR3 bases are TGTGCCAGCAGCCGTTCGTTGACAGGGCGTCAATGGACTGAAGCTTTCTTT. It translates to CASSRSLTGRQWTEAFF.

The chain carries TRBV5-5 and TRBJ1-2; 9 bases agree with TRBD1. From germline, CDR1 is SGHKS and CDR2 YYEKEE (reference sequence). The CDR3 has 16 amino acids. V gave up 1 base and J gave up 8 bases; unmatched junction bases: 12. CDR3 sequence (DNA): TGTGCCAGCAGCTTGCCACAGACAGGGGGGTATGGGGGCTACACCTTC. Translating gives CASSLPQTGGYGGYTF.

The genes are TRBV6-1 and TRBJ1-1, with a tentative D call TRBD1 (5 bases). The CDR3 extends over 15 amino acids. Germline assignment: CDR1 MNHNS and CDR2 SASEGT. Trimming pared 7 bases from V and 5 bases from J, leaving 20 bases between. The CDR3 bases are TGTGCCAGCACCACGGGGGGGGTCGGGGGAACTGAAGCTTTCTTT. Encoded protein: CASTTGGVGGTEAFF.